These 25 T cell receptor beta chains share one sample of origin, sequenced in a study of T cell responses to AZD1222 COVID-19 vaccine. This table comes from immunoSEQ multiplex PCR, and its TCRdb copy is limited to in-frame clones, with some not included. This table has roughly 140,000 clones, 85% to 90% appearing once. This specimen was peripheral blood, taken on day 0 of AZD1222 vaccination. The receptors were sampled from an adult in good health.

The chain combines TRBV9 with TRBJ2-4, with 11 bases lining up with TRBD1. Trimming cost V 0 bases and J 11 bases; bases outside gene matches: 16. Germline CDR1 is SGDLS and CDR2 is YYNGEE. CDR3 length: 18 residues. CDR3 coding DNA: TGTGCCAGCAGCGTAGCTTTCGACTCCCGGGACAGGGGGTATGTTCAGTACTTC. Translated: CASSVAFDSRDRGYVQYF.

The genes are TRBV2 and TRBJ1-1; D unresolved. The germline V gene has CDR1 SNHLY and CDR2 FYNNEI. V was pared by 7 bases and J by 6 bases, with 3 bases between. The CDR3 loop spans 9 amino acids. CDR3 protein: CASMAEAFF. CDR3 DNA: TGTGCCAGCATGGCTGAAGCTTTCTTT. The variable domain in full, completed from reference TRBV2 and TRBJ1-1, reads EPEVTQTPSHQVTQMGQEVILRCVPISNHLYFYWYRQILGQKVEFLVSFYNNEISEKSEIFDDQFSVERPDGSNFTLKIRSTKLEDSAMYFCASMAEAFFGQGTRLTVV.

The chain joins TRBV27 to TRBJ1-1; 9 bases fit TRBD1. V trimming: 4 bases; J trimming: 4 bases; junction bases outside the gene matches: 7. CDR3 length equals 15 residues. Per germline, CDR1 MNHEY and CDR2 SMNVEV (reference sequence). The CDR3 here is CASSYRDRGSTEAFF. The CDR3 DNA reads TGTGCCAGCAGTTACCGAGACAGGGGGAGCACTGAAGCTTTCTTT.

The chain uses TRBV14 and TRBJ1-1, with D hard to call. The CDR3 length is 15 residues. Germline lookup yields CDR1 SGHDN and CDR2 FVKESK. Trimming removed 5 bases from V and 1 base from J, with 14 bases in between. CDR3 bases: TGTGCCAGCAGCTCAACTCAGAATCGGAACACTGAAGCTTTCTTT. It codes for CASSSTQNRNTEAFF.

This clone was detected only once. This chain connects TRBV19 to TRBJ1-5; D is unclear. Germline V gene lookup returns CDR1 LNHDA and CDR2 SQIVND (reference sequence). Between the trimmed V and J ends, which lost 6 bases and 7 bases, there was a span of 13 bases. The CDR3 covers 13 residues. The CDR3 is CASSPGNLQPQHF. The CDR3 DNA reads TGTGCCAGTAGCCCCGGCAATCTGCAGCCCCAGCATTTT.

J is TRBJ2-3 and V is TRBV13, with TRBD1 matching over 9 bases. The CDR3 covers 17 residues. The V segment lost 5 bases and the J segment 4 bases; nucleotides outside the gene matches: 13. The germline gives CDR1 PRHDT, CDR2 FYEKMQ (reference sequence). The CDR3 region is CASSPQGGTGYADTQYF. CDR3 sequence (DNA): TGTGCCAGCAGCCCCCAAGGGGGGACAGGGTACGCAGATACGCAGTATTTT.

The chain employs TRBV12-3 or TRBV12-4 and TRBJ2-2; the D is unclear. This CDR3 region has 11 residues. V shed 7 bases and J shed 5 bases, with 5 bases lying between them. CDR3 in DNA: TGTGCCAGCACAGGAACCGGGGAGCTGTTTTTT. Translated: CASTGTGELFF.

The rearrangement uses TRBV27 and TRBJ1-1; perhaps TRBD1 as D (5 bases). CDR1 and CDR2 (germline): MNHEY, SMNVEV (reference sequence). Trimming removed 2 bases at V and 0 bases at J, with 16 bases between. The CDR3 extends over 17 amino acids. In DNA form, the CDR3 reads TGTGCCAGCAGTTTAAGAGGGGCGAATATAATGAACACTGAAGCTTTCTTT. This codes for CASSLRGANIMNTEAFF.

The chain has TRBV5-1 and TRBJ2-3; 13 positions agree with TRBD2. CDR3 length: 16 amino acids. V lost 4 bases and J lost 3; bases outside the gene matches: 5. CDR1 is SGHRS and CDR2 is YFSETQ in the germline V gene. CDR3 bases: TGCGCCAGCAGCCCGACTAGCGGGGGGCAGACAGATACGCAGTATTTT. Amino acids: CASSPTSGGQTDTQYF.

The chain links TRBV29-1 to TRBJ1-1; D remains ambiguous. The CDR3 consists of 11 residues. Germline CDR1 is SQVTM and CDR2 is ANQGSEA. V dropped 1 base and J dropped 4 bases, with 4 bases sitting between them. Written as DNA, the CDR3 is TGCAGCGTTGAAGGGGTCACTGAAGCTTTCTTT. This sequence encodes CSVEGVTEAFF. The full variable domain, rest sourced from reference TRBV29-1 and TRBJ1-1, is SAVISQKPSRDICQRGTSLTIQCQVDSQVTMMFWYRQQPGQSLTLIATANQGSEATYESGFVIDKFPISRPNLTFSTLTVSNMSPEDSSIYLCSVEGVTEAFFGQGTRLTVV.

In its sample, this clone was seen once. The J gene is TRBJ2-7, the V gene TRBV19; 8 nucleotides align to TRBD1. V trimming: 3 bases; J trimming: 2 bases; junction bases outside the gene matches: 6. CDR1 is LNHDA and CDR2 is SQIVND in the germline V gene (reference sequence). The CDR3 covers 15 residues. The CDR3 region is CASSMGTGQPYEQYF. The CDR3 region has the DNA TGTGCCAGTAGTATGGGGACAGGCCAACCCTACGAGCAGTACTTC.

The V call is TRBV30, the J call TRBJ1-2; TRBD1 is a possible D gene (5 bases). CDR1 GTSNPN and CDR2 SVGIG come from the germline V gene (reference sequence). Trimming took 8 bases from V and 2 from J, leaving 15 bases between them. The CDR3 has 13 amino acids. The CDR3 nucleotides read TGTGCCACGTTGGAGTGGGGGAACTATGGCTACACCTTC. Protein product: CATLEWGNYGYTF.

The chain recombines TRBV4-2 with TRBJ1-6; D call uncertain. The CDR3 runs to 14 residues. Germline V gene data show CDR1 as LGHNA and CDR2 as YNFKEQ. The V and J ends lost 1 base and 10 bases respectively, with 11 bases between them. This chain's CDR3 is CASSQGLQQSPLHF. The CDR3 DNA sequence: TGTGCCAGCAGCCAAGGTCTTCAGCAATCACCCCTCCACTTT.

V is TRBV7-9 and J is TRBJ1-1; weak D call: TRBD1 (6 bases). The CDR3 has 13 amino acids. The V and J ends lost 5 bases and 0 bases respectively, with 7 bases between them. Looked up from germline, CDR1 is SEHNR and CDR2 is FQNEAQ (reference sequence). CDR3: CASSRGVNTEAFF. The CDR3 DNA reads as TGTGCCAGCAGCAGGGGGGTGAACACTGAAGCTTTCTTT.

The chain joins TRBV2 to TRBJ1-1; D remains unclear. Germline V lookup: CDR1 SNHLY, CDR2 FYNNEI. V lost 6 bases and J lost 0, with 14 bases in between. This CDR3 spans 15 amino acids. The CDR3, as DNA: TGTGCCAGCAGGTCCCTCGGTCCTCTGAACACTGAAGCTTTCTTT. It is translated as CASRSLGPLNTEAFF.

This chain uses TRBV7-9 with TRBJ2-5; D not certain. V lost 6 bases, J lost 0 bases, and 14 bases lay in between. The germline CDR1 and CDR2 sequences are SEHNR and FQNEAQ (reference sequence). CDR3 length: 15 amino acids. The CDR3 DNA is TGTGCCAGCAGGACACACCGGGCCCACCAAGAGACCCAGTACTTC. It is translated as CASRTHRAHQETQYF.

The rearrangement links TRBV15 to TRBJ1-5; D is perhaps TRBD1 (6 bases). The V end lost 5 bases, the J end lost 11 bases, and 13 bases lay between the germline ends. Germline-derived CDR1 and CDR2 are LNHNV and YYDKDF (reference sequence). This CDR3 has 12 residues. The CDR3 DNA sequence: TGTGCCACCAGCTATACAGGGTTAGCCCAGCATTTT. Residues: CATSYTGLAQHF.

This chain uses TRBV7-8 with TRBJ1-4; D not certain. Germline loops: CDR1 SGHVS, CDR2 FQNEAQ. This CDR3 region has 17 residues. V was shortened by 0 bases and J by 7 bases, with 18 bases between the two germline ends. The CDR3 region has the DNA TGTGCCAGCAGCTTAGCGCGATCTCCAGGCGAGGTTGAAAAACTGTTTTTT. It yields the protein CASSLARSPGEVEKLFF.

The chain uses TRBV14 and TRBJ2-7, with D unresolved. The ends were cut back, 1 base at V and 7 bases at J, with 11 bases in the middle. The CDR3 runs to 13 residues. Germline V gene sequence: CDR1 SGHDN, CDR2 FVKESK. The CDR3 DNA reads TGTGCCAGCAGCCAAGTAATTATAGGGGAGCAGTACTTC. Its protein is CASSQVIIGEQYF. The variable domain in full, with the rest retrieved from reference TRBV14 and TRBJ2-7, is EAGVTQFPSHSVIEKGQTVTLRCDPISGHDNLYWYRRVMGKEIKFLLHFVKESKQDESGMPNNRFLAERTGGTYSTLKVQPAELEDSGVYFCASSQVIIGEQYFGPGTRLTVT.

The CDR3 coding sequence is TGTGCCAGCTCACCCGACGGGGTAGAGACCCAGTACTTC. The encoded protein is CASSPDGVETQYF. The V gene is TRBV18, the J gene TRBJ2-5, with a possible D match to TRBD2 (5 bases). The CDR3 has 13 amino acids. Germline assignment: CDR1 KGHSH and CDR2 LQKENI. V was trimmed by 3 bases and J by 4 bases, leaving 9 bases between them.

In this sample, this clone turned up once. The CDR3 DNA reads as TGTGCCAGTAGAAGGGCTGGGTTGTCAGGCGACACCGGGGAGCTGTTTTTT. Translated: CASRRAGLSGDTGELFF. The chain uses TRBV19 and TRBJ2-2; the D is unclear. V lost 6 bases and J 3 bases, leaving 20 bases between the germline ends. This CDR3 has 17 amino acids. Germline CDR1 and CDR2: LNHDA and SQIVND (reference sequence).

This chain links TRBV11-2 with TRBJ1-4, with D possibly being TRBD1 (6 bases). V gave up 5 bases and J gave up 14 bases, with 18 bases separating them. There are 13 residues in the CDR3. Germline V CDR1 and CDR2: SGHAT, FQNNGV. CDR3 sequence (DNA): TGTGCCAGCAGCAAGGACAGTACGAGACGGCTGTTTTTT. It translates to CASSKDSTRRLFF.

V gene TRBV19 combines with J gene TRBJ2-2, with D possibly being TRBD1 or TRBD2 (5 bases each). V was trimmed by 4 bases and J by 5 bases, leaving 17 bases between them. CDR3 size: 16 residues. The germline V gene encodes CDR1 LNHDA and CDR2 SQIVND (reference sequence). CDR3 bases: TGTGCCAGTAGTAGAAAGACGGGGCTCAAGACCGGGGAGCTGTTTTTT. It yields the protein CASSRKTGLKTGELFF.

The genes are TRBV7-9 and TRBJ1-1; D unclear. V shed 1 base and J shed 0 bases, with 6 bases lying between them. Germline CDR1 SEHNR, CDR2 FQNEAQ (reference sequence). The CDR3 loop spans 14 amino acids. The CDR3 reads CASSLVVMNTEAFF. The CDR3 coding sequence is TGTGCCAGCAGCTTAGTAGTTATGAACACTGAAGCTTTCTTT.

Points on this clone: Additional DNA sequences in this sample encode the identical CDR3. The gene calls are TRBV28 and TRBJ1-5; 7 bases map to TRBD1. From germline, CDR1 is MDHEN and CDR2 SYDVKM. The CDR3 has 13 residues. V gave up 8 bases and J gave up 4 bases; unmatched junction bases: 5. Here the CDR3 DNA reads TGTGCCAGCCAATACAGGGGAAATCAGCCCCAGCATTTT. Translated, it gives CASQYRGNQPQHF.